What follows describes a single TCR beta chain. Its antigen is currently unknown. This sample was included in a study of T cell responses to AZD1222 COVID-19 vaccine. Findings and caveats of the study: It was only after the peak T cell response that any repertoires were sampled. Increased Spike-specific TCR breadth and depth were observed after two AZD1222 doses. Clonal diversity was possibly underestimated, and white British individuals and females predominated among donors.

This CDR3 spans 14 amino acids. The V gene lost 8 bases and the J gene lost 4 bases, with 17 bases spanning the gap. The germline CDR1 and CDR2 sequences are SNHLY and FYNNEI. Using immunoSEQ multiplex PCR, the repertoire was profiled, and TCRdb retains in-frame clones only, with some absent. This sample carries approximately 100,000 clones, 87% of them seen once, and the ten largest clones take approximately 15%. This TCR came from an adult in good health. The sample here was peripheral blood, taken on day 0 of AZD1222 vaccination. This chain joins TRBV2 and TRBJ1-1; D is unclear. In nucleotides, the CDR3 is TGTGCCAGCTCCCCGGGTAGGGTGTCCACTGAAGCTTTCTTT. Encoded protein: CASSPGRVSTEAFF.